This TCR beta chain was identified during a study of blood T cell repertoires in COVID-19. The wider study: Some COVID-19 samples were acute and others convalescent; all came from the United States, Italy and Spain. In each case, the material was cDNA or gDNA derived from T cells, B-cell-depleted T cells, or PBMCs.

Authors' processing steps: Amplifying reference gene primers gave estimates of nucleated cell counts. The method was immunoSEQ multiplex PCR; TCRdb's version includes in-frame clones alone and lacks a portion of them. D and trimming were read from the DNA, whereas the V and J calls and clone size are those reported in that table. The sample records 95,000 to 150,000 clones, 78% being singletons. With respect to this clone: This CDR3 is also generated by other DNA sequences in the sample.

Sequencing was done on a sample of peripheral blood. The sequence was obtained from a man aged 65 to 85 with acute or convalescent COVID-19.

CDR3: CASSDNRGNEKLFF. The DNA of the CDR3 is TGTGCCAGCAGTGATAACAGGGGAAATGAAAAACTGTTTTTT. The chain combines TRBV2 with TRBJ1-4, with TRBD1 identical over 7 bases. Trimming at V came to 3 bases and at J to 5 bases, leaving 3 bases not matched to a gene. Germline V lookup: CDR1 SNHLY, CDR2 FYNNEI. The CDR3 is 14 residues long.